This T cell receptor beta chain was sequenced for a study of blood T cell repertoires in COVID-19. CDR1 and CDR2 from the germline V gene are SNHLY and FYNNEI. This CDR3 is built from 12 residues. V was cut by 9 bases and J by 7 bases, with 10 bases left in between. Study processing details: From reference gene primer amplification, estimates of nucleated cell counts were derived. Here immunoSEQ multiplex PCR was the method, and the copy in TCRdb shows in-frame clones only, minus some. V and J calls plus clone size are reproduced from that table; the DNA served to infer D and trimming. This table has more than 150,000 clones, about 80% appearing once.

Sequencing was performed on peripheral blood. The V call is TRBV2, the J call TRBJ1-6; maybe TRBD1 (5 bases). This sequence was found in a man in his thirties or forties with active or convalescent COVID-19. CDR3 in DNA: TGTGCCAGAGGGGCGGAAAATTCACCCCTCCACTTT. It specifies CARGAENSPLHF.